This is a list of T cell receptor beta chains from one sample in a study of T cell repertoires in cytomegalovirus infection. TCRdb processed the reads anew with MiXCR; each CDR3 protein has one entry. The profile shows just over 150,000 distinct CDR3 sequences, around 20% of them singletons. The material sequenced was PBMCs. The receptors here all came from a human donor in good health (CMV status not recorded). Some clones in this sample may be carry-over from other donors' samples. The CDR3 runs from the conserved cysteine through the conserved F or W. The D gene is left open where the match is weak. Some rows mark clone size as missing; the rest say once, few, many or name a class of expanded clone.

abundance	d_gene	v_gene	j_gene	CDR3nt	CDR3aa
-	TRBD2	TRBV20-1	TRBJ2-5	TGCAGTGCTACACCGGGAGGGCCGGTTAGCCAAGAGACCCGGTACTTC	CSATPGGPVSQETRYF
many	TRBD2	TRBV7-8	TRBJ2-7	TGTGCCAGCAGCCCATATAGACTAGCGGGGGGCTACGAGCAGTACTTC	CASSPYRLAGGYEQYF
-	-	TRBV7-8	TRBJ2-6	TGTGCCAGCAGCTTATTAAGGGTCTTGAACTCTGGGGCCAACGTCCTGACTTTC	CASSLLRVLNSGANVLTF
-	TRBD2	TRBV20-1	TRBJ2-1	TGCAGTGCTCGCGGGGGTGAGCAGTTCTTC	CSARGGEQFF
many	-	TRBV7-2	TRBJ2-1	TGTGCCAGCAGCTCACGGGGACAAGCTAATGAGCAGTTCTTC	CASSSRGQANEQFF
many	TRBD1	TRBV7-8	TRBJ2-7	TGTGCCAGCAGCATCGACAGGGGGTCCTCCTACGAGCAGTACTTC	CASSIDRGSSYEQYF
few	TRBD2	TRBV6-2/TRBV6-3	TRBJ2-1	TGTGCCAGCAGTCCTCGGACTAGCGGGAGGATTGAGCAGTTCTTC	CASSPRTSGRIEQFF
few	-	TRBV5-1	TRBJ2-7	TGCGCCAGCAGCTTGAACCGGGACCGCTACGAGCAGTACTTC	CASSLNRDRYEQYF
many	TRBD2	TRBV7-2	TRBJ2-1	TGTGCCAGCAGCTTAGGTAGATCAGCGGGATTCTACAATGAGCAGTTCTTC	CASSLGRSAGFYNEQFF
-	-	TRBV6-6	TRBJ2-7	TGTGCCAGCAGAGGGGCGCGCGAGCAGTACTTC	CASRGAREQYF
-	TRBD2	TRBV3-1	TRBJ2-1	TGTGCCAGCAGCCAAAAAACTAGCGGGAGTTACAATGAGCAGTTCTTC	CASSQKTSGSYNEQFF
few	TRBD1	TRBV7-6	TRBJ2-3	TGTGCCAGCAGCCGACAGGGGGCAGGAGATACGCAGTATTTT	CASSRQGAGDTQYF
many	-	TRBV12-3/TRBV12-4	TRBJ1-5	TGTGCCAGCAGTCTCGACAGAGGGGTCCAGCCCCAGCATTTT	CASSLDRGVQPQHF
few	-	TRBV20-1	TRBJ2-5	TGCAGTGCCGCGGGGGACAGCGGGACTACCCAAGAGACCCAGTACTTC	CSAAGDSGTTQETQYF
-	-	TRBV29-1	TRBJ1-3	TGCAGCGTTGTCACAGCCGGTGGCACCATATATTTT	CSVVTAGGTIYF
few	-	TRBV28	TRBJ2-7	TGTGCCAGCAGTTCCCTCCGGGAATACTCCTACGAGCAGTACTTC	CASSSLREYSYEQYF
many	TRBD1	TRBV7-2	TRBJ2-2	TGTGCCAGCAGCTTAGGGGCAGGGGGCAACACCGGGGAGCTGTTTTTT	CASSLGAGGNTGELFF
few	-	TRBV25-1	TRBJ1-1	TGTGCCAGCGGGGAATGGGGGGGCGTGGCTGAAGCTTTCTTT	CASGEWGGVAEAFF
few	TRBD2	TRBV7-9	TRBJ2-6	TGTGCCAGCAGCCGGGGACTAGCGGGGGCAGGGGCCAACGTCCTGACTTTC	CASSRGLAGAGANVLTF
-	-	TRBV6-5	TRBJ1-4	TGTGCCAGCAGTTACTCAGGGGCCAGCGGTGAAAAACTGTTTTTT	CASSYSGASGEKLFF
few	-	TRBV12-3/TRBV12-4	TRBJ2-3	TGTGCCAGCAGTTTTGGGGGACTGTCCACAGATACGCAGTATTTT	CASSFGGLSTDTQYF
many	TRBD1	TRBV7-2	TRBJ1-2	TGTGCCAGCAGATTTACAGGGGGCTCAGTGGGCTACACCTTC	CASRFTGGSVGYTF
many	TRBD1	TRBV7-6	TRBJ2-2	TGTGCCAGCAGACAACCCCACGTGGATACAGGGGCCCTGAACACCGGGGAGCTGTTTTTT	CASRQPHVDTGALNTGELFF
-	-	TRBV20-1	TRBJ2-3	TGCAGTGCTAGAGTTGGCGGGACGCCCACAGATACGCAGTATTTT	CSARVGGTPTDTQYF